This T cell receptor (beta chain) is drawn from a study of blood T cell repertoires in COVID-19. At the level of the study: Collection of acute and convalescent COVID-19 samples took place in the United States, Italy and Spain.

Trimming shortened V by 1 base and J by 4 bases, and 11 bases separated the two germline ends. Germline CDR1 MNHEY, CDR2 SMNVEV (reference sequence). The CDR3 has 15 residues. This clone was counted once. Original data processing: Amplification of reference gene primers provided the estimated nucleated cell counts. Only in-frame clones appear in the TCRdb table, and some are missing; sequencing was by immunoSEQ multiplex PCR. The V and J calls and clone size come from that table; D and trimming were worked out from the DNA. This sample has roughly 150,000 clones, with 75% to 85% found just once. The gene calls are TRBV27 and TRBJ1-5; possibly TRBD1 for D (6 bases). Sequenced sample: peripheral blood. The TCR sequence derives from a woman over 75 with acute or convalescent COVID-19. The CDR3 sequence: CASSLLGQINQPQHF. The CDR3 nucleotides read TGTGCCAGCAGTTTATTAGGACAGATTAATCAGCCCCAGCATTTT.